This T cell receptor (beta chain) was retrieved from a study of human T cells and chemical hapten exposure (dated by TCRdb to the early 2020s). At the level of the whole study: Libraries were combined into a pool for sequencing, and differences in TCR yield between samples came mainly from small differences in library volumes within the pool. The study tracked peripheral blood TCR repertoire changes in vivo during primary and secondary sensitization to the hapten diphenylcyclopropenone (DPC) in alopecia patients. Each blood RNA sample was used to sequence both TCR alpha and TCR beta chains.

Reading the label with the study, this specimen's time point is: healthy volunteer bleed at 2 weeks. Total RNA was extracted from unfractionated whole blood that had been collected in Tempus Blood RNA tubes. As TCR sequencing controls, a handful of healthy volunteers were used, with blood taken at day 0, 2 weeks and 6 weeks. Comments on this clonotype: The antigen it recognizes is unknown. Per-nucleotide qualities are absent, and no much larger clonotype sits a single base away.

There are 14 amino acids in the CDR3, from cysteine to phenylalanine inclusive. The sequence is cut down to CDR3 DNA, 42 bases in frame from base 1. Trimming removed 2 bases from V and 0 bases from J, leaving 8 bases between the germline ends. As encoded in the germline V gene (reference sequence), CDR1 is GTSNPN while CDR2 is SVGIG. The library relied on RACE. The instrument was a NextSeq 500. Library preparation attached unique molecular identifiers to individual cDNA molecules for quantitative, reproducible TCR counting. The source study handled its data this way. Samples had a median of roughly 91,000 TCRs, with a range from roughly 20,000 to 690,600. The Decombinator software suite was used to annotate V, J and CDR3 in the TCR reads. For PS versus PT1 abundance plots, all samples were subsampled to the same number of TCRs (28,000). Expanded TCRs were defined as absent before sensitization and observed at least eight times at the 2-week time point. The public reads were reprocessed in TCRdb via fastp at Q25 and MiXCR, keeping in-frame beta chains. CDR3 protein duplicates are merged, each entry listing the most common genes and DNA. In this record, the V and J calls reflect TCRdb's handling and not the investigators' own analysis. The sample includes about 130,000 distinct CDR3 sequences, with approximately 9.1% observed a single time. 1.5% to 2% of the sample goes to the ten largest clones.

The study at large found these results: DPC sensitization did not change the number of TCRs with a frequency above 1 in 1000, and there was no evidence of changes in global repertoire structure. Repeated subsampling changed both the strength of the expansion versus patch-test correlation and the threshold at which the correlation became significant.

The receptor was derived from a male donor in good health. Some clones in this sample may be carry-over from other donors' samples. The sequence is built from TRBV30 and TRBJ2-1; no D gene can be assigned with confidence. Sequenced material: whole blood. CDR3 loop: CAWSKTGSYNEQFF. In nucleotide form, the sequence is TGTGCCTGGAGTAAGACTGGCTCCTACAATGAGCAGTTCTTC.